The sequence of this TCR beta chain was determined in a study of OX40 agonist ivuxolimab in advanced cancers. Overall study findings and caveats: Expanded peripheral T cell antigen specificity was not determined.

The table came from immunoSEQ multiplex PCR; TCRdb's copy has only in-frame clones and leaves some out. The sample includes about 88,000 clones, approximately 85% of them seen just once. Turning to this clone: Its specificity is not known.

V trimming: 9 bases; J trimming: 7 bases; junction bases outside the gene matches: 8. This CDR3 has 13 amino acids. The germline V gene has CDR1 SNHLY and CDR2 FYNNEI. The origin of this receptor is an adult with an advanced solid tumor such as melanoma, head and neck, liver or kidney cancer. Sequenced here: CD4+ or CD8+ T cells sorted from blood, sampled in a trial of the OX40 agonist ivuxolimab. V is TRBV2 and J is TRBJ1-4, with 7 bases that match TRBD1. The CDR3 loop reads CASSQGGGEKLFF. The CDR3 region has the DNA TGTGCCAGTTCGCAGGGGGGAGGTGAAAAACTGTTTTTT.